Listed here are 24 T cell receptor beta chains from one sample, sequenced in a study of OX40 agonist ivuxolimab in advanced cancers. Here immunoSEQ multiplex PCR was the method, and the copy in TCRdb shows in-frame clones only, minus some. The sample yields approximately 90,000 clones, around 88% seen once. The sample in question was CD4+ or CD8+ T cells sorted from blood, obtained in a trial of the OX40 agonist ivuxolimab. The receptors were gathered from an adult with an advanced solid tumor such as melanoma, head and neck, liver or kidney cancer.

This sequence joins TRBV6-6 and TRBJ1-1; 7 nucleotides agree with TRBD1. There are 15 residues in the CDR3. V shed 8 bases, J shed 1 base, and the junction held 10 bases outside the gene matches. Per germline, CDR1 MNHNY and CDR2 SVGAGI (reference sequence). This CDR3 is CASRSGGDRNTEAFF. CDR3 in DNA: TGTGCCAGCCGGTCCGGGGGGGACAGGAACACTGAAGCTTTCTTT.

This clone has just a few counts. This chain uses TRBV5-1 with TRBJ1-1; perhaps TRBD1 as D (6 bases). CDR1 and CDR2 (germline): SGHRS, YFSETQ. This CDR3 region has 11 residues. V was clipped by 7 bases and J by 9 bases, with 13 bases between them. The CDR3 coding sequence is TGCGCCAGCCTCTCGGGGGGCAAAGCTTTCTTT. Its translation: CASLSGGKAFF.

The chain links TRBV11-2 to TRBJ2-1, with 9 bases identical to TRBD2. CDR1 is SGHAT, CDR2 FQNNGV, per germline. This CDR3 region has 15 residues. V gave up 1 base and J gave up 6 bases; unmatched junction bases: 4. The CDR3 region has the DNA TGTGCCAGCAGCTTAGCCCCTAGCGGGGCCAATGAGCAGTTCTTC. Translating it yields CASSLAPSGANEQFF.

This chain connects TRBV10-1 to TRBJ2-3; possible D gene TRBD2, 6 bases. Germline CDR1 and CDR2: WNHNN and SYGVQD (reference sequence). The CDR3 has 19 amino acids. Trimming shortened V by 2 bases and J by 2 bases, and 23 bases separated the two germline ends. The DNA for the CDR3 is TGCGCCAGCAGTGAGAGGCGGGGCTGGGAGAGCCTCCACACAGATACGCAGTATTTT. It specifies CASSERRGWESLHTDTQYF.

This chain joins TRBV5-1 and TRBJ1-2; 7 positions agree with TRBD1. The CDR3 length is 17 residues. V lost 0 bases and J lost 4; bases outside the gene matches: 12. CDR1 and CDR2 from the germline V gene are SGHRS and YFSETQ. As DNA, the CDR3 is TGCGCCAGCAGCTTGGTGGGACAGCCTATCCGTGGCTATGGCTACACCTTC. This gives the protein CASSLVGQPIRGYGYTF. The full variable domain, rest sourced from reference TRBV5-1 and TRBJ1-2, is KAGVTQTPRYLIKTRGQQVTLSCSPISGHRSVSWYQQTPGQGLQFLFEYFSETQRNKGNFPGRFSGRQFSNSRSEMNVSTLELGDSALYLCASSLVGQPIRGYGYTFGSGTRLTVV.

The CDR3 region has the DNA TGTGCCAGCAGCGTTAGCGGGAGATCCTCTGGGGCCAACGTCCTGACTTTC. Its protein is CASSVSGRSSGANVLTF. The chain combines TRBV9 with TRBJ2-6, with 9 positions matching TRBD2. The junction had 3 bases not matched to a gene; V was cut back by 2 bases and J by 0 bases. This CDR3 is built from 17 residues. Germline V gives CDR1 SGDLS, CDR2 YYNGEE.

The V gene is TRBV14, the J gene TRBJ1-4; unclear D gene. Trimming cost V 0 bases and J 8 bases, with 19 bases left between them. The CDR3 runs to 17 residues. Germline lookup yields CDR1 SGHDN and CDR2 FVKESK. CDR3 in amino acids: CASSQESYLAPGEKLFF. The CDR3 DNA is TGTGCCAGCAGCCAAGAGAGCTACCTTGCCCCGGGAGAAAAACTGTTTTTT.

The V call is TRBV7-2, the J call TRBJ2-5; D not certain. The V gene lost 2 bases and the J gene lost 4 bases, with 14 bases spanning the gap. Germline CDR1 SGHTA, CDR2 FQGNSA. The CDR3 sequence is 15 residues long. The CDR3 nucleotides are TGTGCCAGCAGCTTAAGTACTGGCCTCCCAGAGACCCAGTACTTC. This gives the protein CASSLSTGLPETQYF.

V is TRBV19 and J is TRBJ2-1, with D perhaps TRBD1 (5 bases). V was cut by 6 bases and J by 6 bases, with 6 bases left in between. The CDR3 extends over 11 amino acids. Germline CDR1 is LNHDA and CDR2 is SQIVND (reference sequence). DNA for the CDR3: TGTGCCAGTAGCAGGGCCAATGAGCAGTTCTTC. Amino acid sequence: CASSRANEQFF.

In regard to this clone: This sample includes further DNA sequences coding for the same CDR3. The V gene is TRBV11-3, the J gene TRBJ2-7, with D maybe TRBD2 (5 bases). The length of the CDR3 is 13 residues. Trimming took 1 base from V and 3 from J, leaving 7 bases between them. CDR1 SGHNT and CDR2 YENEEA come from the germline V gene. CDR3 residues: CASSLGRDYEQYF. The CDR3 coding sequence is TGTGCCAGCAGCTTAGGACGGGACTACGAGCAGTACTTC.

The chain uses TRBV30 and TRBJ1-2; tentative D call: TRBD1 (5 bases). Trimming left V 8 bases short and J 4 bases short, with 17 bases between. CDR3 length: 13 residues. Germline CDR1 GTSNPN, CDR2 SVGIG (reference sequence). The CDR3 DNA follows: TGTGCCCGGACAAGGGATGGCGGCTATGGCTACACCTTC. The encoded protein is CARTRDGGYGYTF.

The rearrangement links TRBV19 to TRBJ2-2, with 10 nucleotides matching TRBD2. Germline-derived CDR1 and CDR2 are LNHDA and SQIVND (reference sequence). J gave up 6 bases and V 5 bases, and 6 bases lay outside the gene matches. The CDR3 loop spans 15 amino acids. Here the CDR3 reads CASSPSGGAAGELFF. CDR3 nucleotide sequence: TGTGCCAGTAGTCCCAGCGGGGGGGCCGCCGGGGAGCTGTTTTTT.

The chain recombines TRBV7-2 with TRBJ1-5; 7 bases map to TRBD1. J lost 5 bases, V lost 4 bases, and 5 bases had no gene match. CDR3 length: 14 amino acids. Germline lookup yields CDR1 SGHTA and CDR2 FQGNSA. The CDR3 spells CASSYRQGDQPQHF. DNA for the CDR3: TGTGCCAGCAGCTATCGACAGGGAGATCAGCCCCAGCATTTT.

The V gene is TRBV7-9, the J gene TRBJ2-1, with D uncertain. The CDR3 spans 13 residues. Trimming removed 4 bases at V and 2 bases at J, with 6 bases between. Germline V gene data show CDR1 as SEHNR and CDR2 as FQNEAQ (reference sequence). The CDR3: CASSSSAYNEQFF. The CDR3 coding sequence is TGTGCCAGCAGCTCCTCGGCCTACAATGAGCAGTTCTTC. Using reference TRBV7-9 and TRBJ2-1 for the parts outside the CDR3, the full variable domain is DTGVSQNPRHKITKRGQNVTFRCDPISEHNRLYWYRQTLGQGPEFLTYFQNEAQLEKSRLLSDRFSAERPKGSFSTLEIQRTEQGDSAMYLCASSSSAYNEQFFGPGTRLTVL.

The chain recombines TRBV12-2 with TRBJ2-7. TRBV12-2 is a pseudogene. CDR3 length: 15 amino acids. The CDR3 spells CASRYGTSKEYEQYF. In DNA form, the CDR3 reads TGTGCAAGTCGCTACGGGACGTCGAAAGAATACGAGCAGTACTTC.

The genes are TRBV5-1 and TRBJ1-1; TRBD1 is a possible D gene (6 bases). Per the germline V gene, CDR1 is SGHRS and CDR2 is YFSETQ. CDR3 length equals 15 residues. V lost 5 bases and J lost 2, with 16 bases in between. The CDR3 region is CASSVAGDANTEAFF. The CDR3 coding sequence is TGCGCCAGCAGTGTGGCAGGGGATGCCAACACTGAAGCTTTCTTT. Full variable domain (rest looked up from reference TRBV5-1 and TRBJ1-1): KAGVTQTPRYLIKTRGQQVTLSCSPISGHRSVSWYQQTPGQGLQFLFEYFSETQRNKGNFPGRFSGRQFSNSRSEMNVSTLELGDSALYLCASSVAGDANTEAFFGQGTRLTVV.

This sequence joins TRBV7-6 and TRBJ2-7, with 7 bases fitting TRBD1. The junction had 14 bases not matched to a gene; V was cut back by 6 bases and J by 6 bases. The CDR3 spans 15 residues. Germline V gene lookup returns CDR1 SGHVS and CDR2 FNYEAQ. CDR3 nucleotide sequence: TGTGCCAGCAGTTTCCGGGACAGTATCTTTGGCGAGCAGTACTTC. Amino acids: CASSFRDSIFGEQYF.

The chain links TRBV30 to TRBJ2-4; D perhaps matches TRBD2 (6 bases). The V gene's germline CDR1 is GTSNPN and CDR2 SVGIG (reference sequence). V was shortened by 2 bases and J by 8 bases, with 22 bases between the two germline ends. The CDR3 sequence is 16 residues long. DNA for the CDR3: TGTGCCTGGAGTCCAACCACCGGGATACCGGGGGACATTCAGTACTTC. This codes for CAWSPTTGIPGDIQYF.

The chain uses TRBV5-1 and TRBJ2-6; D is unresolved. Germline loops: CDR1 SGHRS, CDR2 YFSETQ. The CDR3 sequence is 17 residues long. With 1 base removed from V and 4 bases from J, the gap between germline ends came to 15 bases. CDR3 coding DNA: TGCGCCAGCAGCTTGTCCCCCCCCATTGGGGGGGCCAACGTCCTGACTTTC. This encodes CASSLSPPIGGANVLTF. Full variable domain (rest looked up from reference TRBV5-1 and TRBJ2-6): KAGVTQTPRYLIKTRGQQVTLSCSPISGHRSVSWYQQTPGQGLQFLFEYFSETQRNKGNFPGRFSGRQFSNSRSEMNVSTLELGDSALYLCASSLSPPIGGANVLTFGAGSRLTVL.

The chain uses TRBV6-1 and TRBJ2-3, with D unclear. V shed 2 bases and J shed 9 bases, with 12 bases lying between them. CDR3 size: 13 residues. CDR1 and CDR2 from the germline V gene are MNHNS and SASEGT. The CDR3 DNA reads TGTGCCAGCAGTGAATCAAGTCCCCCGACGCAGTATTTT. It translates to CASSESSPPTQYF.

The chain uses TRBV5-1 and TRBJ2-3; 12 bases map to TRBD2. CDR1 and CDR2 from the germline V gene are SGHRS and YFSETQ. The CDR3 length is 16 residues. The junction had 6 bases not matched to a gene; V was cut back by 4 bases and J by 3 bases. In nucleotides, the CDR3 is TGCGCCAGCAGCAACCGACTAGCGGGGGTGACAGATACGCAGTATTTT. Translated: CASSNRLAGVTDTQYF.

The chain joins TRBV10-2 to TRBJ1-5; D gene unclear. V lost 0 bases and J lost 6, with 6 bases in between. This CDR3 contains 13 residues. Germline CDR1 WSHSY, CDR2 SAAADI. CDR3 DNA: TGCGCCAGCAGTGAGTCTAAACCTCAGCCCCAGCATTTT. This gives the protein CASSESKPQPQHF.

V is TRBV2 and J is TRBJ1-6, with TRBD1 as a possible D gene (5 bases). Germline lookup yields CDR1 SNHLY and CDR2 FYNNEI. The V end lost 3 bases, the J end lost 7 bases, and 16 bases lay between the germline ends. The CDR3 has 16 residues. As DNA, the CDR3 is TGTGCCAGCAGTGACGGGGCGACAAGAGGGAATTCACCCCTCCACTTT. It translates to CASSDGATRGNSPLHF. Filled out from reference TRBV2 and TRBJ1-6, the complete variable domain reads EPEVTQTPSHQVTQMGQEVILRCVPISNHLYFYWYRQILGQKVEFLVSFYNNEISEKSEIFDDQFSVERPDGSNFTLKIRSTKLEDSAMYFCASSDGATRGNSPLHFGNGTRLTVT.

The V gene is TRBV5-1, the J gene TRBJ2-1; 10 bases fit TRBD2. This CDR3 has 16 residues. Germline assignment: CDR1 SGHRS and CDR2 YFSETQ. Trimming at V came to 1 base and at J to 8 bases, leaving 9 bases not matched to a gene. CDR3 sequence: CASSLSPSGREDEQFF. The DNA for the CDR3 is TGCGCCAGCAGCTTGAGTCCTAGCGGGAGAGAGGATGAGCAGTTCTTC.